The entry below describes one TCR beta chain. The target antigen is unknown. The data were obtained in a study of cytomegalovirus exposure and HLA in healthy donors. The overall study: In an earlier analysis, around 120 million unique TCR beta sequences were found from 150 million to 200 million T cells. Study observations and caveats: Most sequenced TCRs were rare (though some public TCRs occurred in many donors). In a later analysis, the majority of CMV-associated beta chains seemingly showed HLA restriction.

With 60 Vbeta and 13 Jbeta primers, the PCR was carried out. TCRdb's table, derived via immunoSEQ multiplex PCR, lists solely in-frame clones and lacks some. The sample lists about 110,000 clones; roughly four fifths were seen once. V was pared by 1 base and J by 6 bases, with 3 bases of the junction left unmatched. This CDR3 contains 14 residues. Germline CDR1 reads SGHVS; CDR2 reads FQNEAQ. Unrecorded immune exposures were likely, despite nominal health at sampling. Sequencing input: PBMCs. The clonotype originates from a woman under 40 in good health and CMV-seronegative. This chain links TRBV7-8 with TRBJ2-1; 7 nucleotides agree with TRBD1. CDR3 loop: CASSLETGPNEQFF. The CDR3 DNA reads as TGTGCCAGCAGCTTAGAGACAGGGCCCAATGAGCAGTTCTTC.